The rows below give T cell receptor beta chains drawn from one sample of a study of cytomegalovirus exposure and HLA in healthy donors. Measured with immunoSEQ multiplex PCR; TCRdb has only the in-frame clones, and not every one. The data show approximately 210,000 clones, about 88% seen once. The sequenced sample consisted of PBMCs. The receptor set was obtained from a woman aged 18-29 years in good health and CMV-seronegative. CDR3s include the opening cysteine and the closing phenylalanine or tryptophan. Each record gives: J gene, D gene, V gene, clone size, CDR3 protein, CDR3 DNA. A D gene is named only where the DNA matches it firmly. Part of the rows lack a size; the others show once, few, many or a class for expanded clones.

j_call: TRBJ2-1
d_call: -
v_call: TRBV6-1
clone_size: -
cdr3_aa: CASSGGGIHNEQFF
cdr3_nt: TGTGCCAGCAGTGGAGGAGGAATCCACAATGAGCAGTTCTTC

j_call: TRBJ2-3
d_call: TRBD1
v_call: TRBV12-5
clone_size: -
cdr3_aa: CASGSGQGLHTQYF
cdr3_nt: TGTGCTAGTGGGTCAGGACAGGGGTTACATACGCAGTATTTT

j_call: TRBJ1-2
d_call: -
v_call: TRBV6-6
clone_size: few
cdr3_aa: CASSYSGGYGYTF
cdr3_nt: TGTGCCAGCAGTTACTCGGGGGGGTATGGCTACACCTTC

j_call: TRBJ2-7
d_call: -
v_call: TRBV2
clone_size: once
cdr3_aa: CASTLEQIHEQYF
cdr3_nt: TGTGCCAGCACTTTAGAACAGATCCACGAGCAGTACTTC

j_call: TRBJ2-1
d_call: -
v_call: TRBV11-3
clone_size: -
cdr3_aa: CASSPSINGGEQFF
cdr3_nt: TGTGCCAGCAGCCCCTCAATTAACGGAGGGGAGCAGTTCTTC

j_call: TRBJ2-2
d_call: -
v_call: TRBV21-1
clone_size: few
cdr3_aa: CASTKRGNGELFF
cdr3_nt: TGTGCCAGCACCAAAAGAGGGAACGGGGAGCTGTTTTTT

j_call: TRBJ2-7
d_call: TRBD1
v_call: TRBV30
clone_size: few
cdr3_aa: CAWSGGQRSSYEQYF
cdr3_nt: TGTGCCTGGAGTGGGGGACAGCGTAGTTCCTACGAGCAGTACTTC

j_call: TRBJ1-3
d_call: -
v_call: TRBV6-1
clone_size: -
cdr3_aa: CASRPGLSSGNTIYF
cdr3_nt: TGTGCCAGCCGTCCGGGACTAAGCTCTGGAAACACCATATATTTT

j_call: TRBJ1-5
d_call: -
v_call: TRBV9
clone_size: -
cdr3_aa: CASSKDIGQPQHF
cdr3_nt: TGTGCCAGCAGCAAGGACATCGGACAGCCCCAGCATTTT

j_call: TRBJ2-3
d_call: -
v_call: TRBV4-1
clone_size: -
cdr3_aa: CASSQVLSTDTQYF
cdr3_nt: TGCGCCAGCAGCCAAGTACTGAGCACAGATACGCAGTATTTT

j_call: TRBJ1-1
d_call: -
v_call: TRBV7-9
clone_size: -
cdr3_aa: CASSSGGLVNTEAFF
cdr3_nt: TGTGCCAGCAGCTCCGGGGGGCTCGTGAACACTGAAGCTTTCTTT

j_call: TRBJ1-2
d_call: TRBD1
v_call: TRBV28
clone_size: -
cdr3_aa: CASSLGQRLGYTF
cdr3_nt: TGTGCCAGCAGTTTGGGACAGCGCCTAGGCTACACCTTC

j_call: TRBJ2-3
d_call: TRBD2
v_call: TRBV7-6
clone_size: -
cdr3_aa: CASSLEASGVPTDTQYF
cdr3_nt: TGTGCCAGCAGCTTAGAAGCTAGCGGCGTCCCCACAGATACGCAGTATTTT

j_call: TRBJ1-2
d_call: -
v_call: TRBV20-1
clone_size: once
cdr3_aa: CSARGLYGYTF
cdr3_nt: TGCAGTGCGCGGGGCCTCTATGGCTACACCTTC

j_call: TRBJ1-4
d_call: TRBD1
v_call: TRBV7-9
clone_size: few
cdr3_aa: CASSLGRLQGGATNEKLFF
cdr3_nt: TGTGCCAGCAGCTTAGGTCGGCTACAGGGGGGAGCAACTAATGAAAAACTGTTTTTT

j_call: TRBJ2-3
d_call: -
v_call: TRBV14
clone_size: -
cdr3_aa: CASSQELAPDTQYF
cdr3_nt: TGTGCCAGCAGCCAAGAATTAGCGCCAGATACGCAGTATTTT

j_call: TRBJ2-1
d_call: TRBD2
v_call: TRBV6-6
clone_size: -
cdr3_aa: CASSRPGTSGRDEQFF
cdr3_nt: TGTGCCAGCAGTCGGCCCGGGACTAGCGGGAGGGATGAGCAGTTCTTC

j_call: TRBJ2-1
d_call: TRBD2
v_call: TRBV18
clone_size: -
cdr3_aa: CASSPRGLAGVGEQFF
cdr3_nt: TGTGCCAGCTCACCACGAGGTCTAGCGGGAGTAGGTGAGCAGTTCTTC

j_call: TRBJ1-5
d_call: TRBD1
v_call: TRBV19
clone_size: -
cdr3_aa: CASSTRTGNQPQHF
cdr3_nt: TGTGCCAGTAGTACCCGGACAGGGAATCAGCCCCAGCATTTT

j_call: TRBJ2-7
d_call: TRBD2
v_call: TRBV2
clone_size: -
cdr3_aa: CASSEVGRGSYEQYF
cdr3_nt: TGTGCCAGCAGTGAAGTAGGGAGGGGATCCTACGAGCAGTACTTC

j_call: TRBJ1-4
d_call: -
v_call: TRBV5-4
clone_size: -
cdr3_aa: CASSRDTSATNEKLFF
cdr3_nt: TGTGCCAGCAGCCGGGACACGTCCGCAACTAATGAAAAACTGTTTTTT

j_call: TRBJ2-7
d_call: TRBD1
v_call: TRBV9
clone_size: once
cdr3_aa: CASSPTGTGYEQYF
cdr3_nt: TGTGCCAGCAGCCCCACCGGGACAGGCTACGAGCAGTACTTC

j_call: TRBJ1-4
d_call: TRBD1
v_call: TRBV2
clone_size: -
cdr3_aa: CASSLDRVAVFF
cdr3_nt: TGTGCCAGCAGTCTCGACAGGGTCGCAGTGTTTTTT

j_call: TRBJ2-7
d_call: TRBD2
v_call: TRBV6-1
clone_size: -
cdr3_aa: CASNKRDSYEQYF
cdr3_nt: TGTGCCAGCAATAAGCGGGACTCCTATGAGCAGTACTTC

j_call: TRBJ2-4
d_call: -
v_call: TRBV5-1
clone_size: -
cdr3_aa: CASSLAEGFVAKNIQYF
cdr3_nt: TGCGCCAGCAGCCTGGCGGAGGGATTCGTAGCCAAAAACATTCAGTACTTC

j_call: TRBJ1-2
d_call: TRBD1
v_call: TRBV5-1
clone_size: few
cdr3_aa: CASSPGGATYGYTF
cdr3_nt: TGCGCCAGCAGCCCAGGGGGCGCGACATATGGCTACACCTTC

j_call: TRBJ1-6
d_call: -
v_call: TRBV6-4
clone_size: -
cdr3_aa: CASQRNSENNSPLHF
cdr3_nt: TGTGCCAGCCAACGTAACAGTGAAAATAATTCACCCCTCCACTTT

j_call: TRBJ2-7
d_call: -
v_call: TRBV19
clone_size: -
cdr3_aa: CASSRGAGIYEQYF
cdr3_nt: TGTGCCAGTAGTCGGGGGGCAGGGATTTACGAGCAGTACTTC

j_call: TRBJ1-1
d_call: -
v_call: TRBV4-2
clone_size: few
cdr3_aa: CASSQGVAATNTEAFF
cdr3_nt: TGTGCCAGCAGCCAAGGAGTTGCAGCGACGAACACTGAAGCTTTCTTT

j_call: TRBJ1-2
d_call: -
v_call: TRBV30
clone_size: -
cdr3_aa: CAWSKDYYGYTF
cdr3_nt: TGTGCCTGGAGTAAAGACTACTATGGCTACACCTTC

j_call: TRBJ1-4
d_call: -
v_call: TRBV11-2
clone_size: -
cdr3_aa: CASSSGQLFPNEKLFF
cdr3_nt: TGTGCCAGCAGCTCCGGACAGCTTTTCCCAAATGAAAAACTGTTTTTT

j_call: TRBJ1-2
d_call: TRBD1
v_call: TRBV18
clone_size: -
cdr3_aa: CASSLGTAGYTF
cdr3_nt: TGTGCCAGCTCACTCGGGACAGCTGGCTACACCTTC

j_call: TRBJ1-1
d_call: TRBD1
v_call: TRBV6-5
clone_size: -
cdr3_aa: CASGFSHQGARAEAFF
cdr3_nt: TGTGCCAGCGGTTTCAGTCACCAGGGGGCGAGGGCTGAAGCTTTCTTT

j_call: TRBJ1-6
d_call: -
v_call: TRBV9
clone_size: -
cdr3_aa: CASSVGRRVNNNSPLHF
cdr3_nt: TGTGCCAGCAGCGTAGGCCGCCGGGTTAATAACAATTCACCCCTCCACTTT

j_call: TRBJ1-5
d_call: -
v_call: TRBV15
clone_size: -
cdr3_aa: CATSRDRRNQPQHF
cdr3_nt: TGTGCCACCAGCAGAGATCGGAGGAATCAGCCCCAGCATTTT

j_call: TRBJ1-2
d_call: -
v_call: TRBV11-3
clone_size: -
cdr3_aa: CASSSRGENYGYTF
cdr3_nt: TGTGCCAGCAGCTCCCGGGGTGAAAACTATGGCTACACCTTC

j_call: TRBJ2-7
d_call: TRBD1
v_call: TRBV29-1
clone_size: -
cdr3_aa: CSVAGQGDYEQYF
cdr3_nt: TGCAGCGTTGCGGGACAGGGAGACTACGAGCAGTACTTC

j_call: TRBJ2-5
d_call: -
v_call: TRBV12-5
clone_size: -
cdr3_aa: CASGLIQETQYF
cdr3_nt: TGTGCTAGTGGTCTAATCCAAGAGACCCAGTACTTC

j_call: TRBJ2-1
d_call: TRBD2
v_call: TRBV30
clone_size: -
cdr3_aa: CAWNLRPSGRAQQFF
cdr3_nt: TGTGCCTGGAACCTACGGCCTAGCGGGAGGGCTCAGCAGTTCTTC

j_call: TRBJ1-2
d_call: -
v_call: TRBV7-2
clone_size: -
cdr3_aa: CASSLDSGTLRYGYTF
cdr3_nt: TGTGCCAGCAGCTTAGACAGCGGCACCCTAAGGTATGGCTACACCTTC

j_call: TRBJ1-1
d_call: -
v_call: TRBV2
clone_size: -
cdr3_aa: CAWARGLNTEAFF
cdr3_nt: TGTGCCTGGGCCAGGGGCCTGAACACTGAAGCTTTCTTT

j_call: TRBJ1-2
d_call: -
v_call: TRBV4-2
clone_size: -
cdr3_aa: CASSQDQGNYGYTF
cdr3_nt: TGTGCCAGCAGCCAAGATCAGGGCAACTATGGCTACACCTTC